These T cell receptor beta chains were read from a single sample in a study of regulatory T cells. TCRdb keeps only in-frame clones here, not all; method: immunoSEQ multiplex PCR. The table includes about 32,000 clones, roughly 90% detected once. What was sequenced was conventional CD4+ T cells sorted from blood. The receptors shown here come from a person under 35 with CD3G deficiency. Each CDR3 is given with its conserved first and last residue. D genes are given only for firm matches. Not all rows give a size; the values are once, few, many and, for expanded clones, a class.

>TRBJ2-7|TRBV28|-|TRBD2
TGTGCCAGCAGTTTTCCGGGAGGTGGCTACGAGCAGTACTTC
CASSFPGGGYEQYF
>TRBJ2-2|TRBV27|-|-
TGTGCCAGCAGTCGGTTAAAGACAATTAACACCGGGGAGCTGTTTTTT
CASSRLKTINTGELFF
>TRBJ2-7|TRBV10-3|-|-
TGTGCCATCAGCTACTCAGGGGGAATCGGGGGAGAGCAGTACTTC
CAISYSGGIGGEQYF
>TRBJ1-2|TRBV5-1|once|-
TGCGCCAGCAGCCGGGACGGAGATGGCTACACCTTC
CASSRDGDGYTF
>TRBJ2-7|TRBV28|-|TRBD1
TGTGCCAGCAGCCCAATAGGACAGGGAAGCTCCTACGAGCAGTACTTC
CASSPIGQGSSYEQYF
>TRBJ2-2|TRBV6-1|-|TRBD1
TGTGCCAGCAGTAACAGGGGCACCGGGGAGCTGTTTTTT
CASSNRGTGELFF
>TRBJ1-2|TRBV10-3|-|-
TGTGCCATCAGTGAAGGGGGATTCTATGGCTACACCTTC
CAISEGGFYGYTF
>TRBJ2-6|TRBV5-1|-|-
TGCGCCAGCAGCCTTGGACATCAAGGTACCTCTGGGGCCAACGTCCTGACTTTC
CASSLGHQGTSGANVLTF
>TRBJ2-5|TRBV11-3|-|TRBD1
TGTGCCAGCAGCTCAGGGGGCGAGGAGACCCAGTACTTC
CASSSGGEETQYF
>TRBJ1-1|TRBV28|-|TRBD1
TGTGCCAGCAGGGGGAACAGGGGATGGAACACTGAAGCTTTCTTT
CASRGNRGWNTEAFF
>TRBJ2-3|TRBV19|once|-
TGTGCCAGTAGTACCGGACGCGCAGATACGCAGTATTTT
CASSTGRADTQYF
>TRBJ1-3|TRBV28|-|-
TGTGCCAGCACCGGGGTCGGCCGGGGGGCCATATATTTT
CASTGVGRGAIYF
>TRBJ2-3|TRBV19|-|TRBD2
TGTGCCAGTAGTATTCTAGCGGGAGATACGCAGTATTTT
CASSILAGDTQYF
>TRBJ1-1|TRBV11-2|-|TRBD1
TGTGCCAGCAGCTTGTATTCCGGGACAGGGGGCAAGAGGAAAACTGAAGCTTTCTTT
CASSLYSGTGGKRKTEAFF
>TRBJ2-7|TRBV28|-|-
TGTGCCAGCAGCCCCCACTCTAGGCTTCGCGAGCAGTACTTC
CASSPHSRLREQYF
>TRBJ2-3|TRBV6-1|-|-
TGTGCCAGCAGTGAACAGGGGACAGATACGCAGTATTTT
CASSEQGTDTQYF
>TRBJ2-3|TRBV18|-|-
TGTGCCAGCTCACCATACCCGGGTGGTGGAACAGATACGCAGTATTTT
CASSPYPGGGTDTQYF
>TRBJ2-1|TRBV12-2|-|-
TGTGCAAGTCGCTTAGGGGGAAGGTCAGTATACAATGAGCAGTTCTTC
CASRLGGRSVYNEQFF
>TRBJ2-1|TRBV7-9|-|-
TGTGCCAGCAGCTTGGAGGGGGAGCAGTTCTTC
CASSLEGEQFF
>TRBJ2-2|TRBV10-1|-|-
TGCGCCAGCAGTGCTTGGGGCAGGGGAGGGCCTTCAACGAACACCGGGGAGCTGTTTTTT
CASSAWGRGGPSTNTGELFF
>TRBJ2-7|TRBV11-3|few|TRBD1
TGTGCCAGCAGCCTAGAGACAGGGGGCAACTACGAGCAGTACTTC
CASSLETGGNYEQYF
>TRBJ2-5|TRBV6-1|-|-
TGTGCCAGCAGTCAGAGGGGCAGGGCCCAAGAGACCCAGTACTTC
CASSQRGRAQETQYF